Each of the 25 T cell receptor beta chains below was sequenced from the same sample in a study of regulatory T cells in long-lasting Graves disease. Time point: newly diagnosed GD, antithyroid drugs for less than 3 months. From RNA extracted from PBMCs, the TCR library was made. Construction of TCR beta libraries relied on iRepertoire HTBI primers and on Arm-PCR targeting CDR3 regions. TCRdb independently ran MiXCR on the multiplex PCR reads; one entry per CDR3 protein. Among about 210,000 distinct CDR3 sequences listed, approximately 19% were seen once. This sample was also put to use in a study of T cells in Graves' hyperthyroidism and ophthalmopathy.

The specimen comprised peripheral blood mononuclear cells (PBMCs), sampled at new diagnosis, from a patient treated with antithyroid drugs. These receptor sequences come from a woman between 25 and 40 years old with Graves disease.

V and J are TRBV20-1 and TRBJ1-5; 9 bases match TRBD1. The trim removed 4 bases at V and 4 bases at J, leaving 8 bases unmatched. Germline-derived CDR1 and CDR2 are DFQATT and SNEGSKA (reference sequence). The CDR3 totals 15 residues. For the CDR3, the DNA is TGCAGTGCTATACAGGGGGCCCCTATTAATCAGCCCCAGCATTTT. Translation gives CSAIQGAPINQPQHF.

This clonotype occurred once. The chain employs TRBV30 and TRBJ2-7; 10 bases match TRBD2. CDR1 and CDR2 from the germline V gene are GTSNPN and SVGIG (reference sequence). Trimming at V came to 3 bases and at J to 5 bases, leaving 4 bases not matched to a gene. CDR3 length equals 13 residues. CDR3 loop: CAWSGSGRNEQYF. In DNA, the CDR3 is TGTGCCTGGAGCGGTAGCGGGAGGAACGAGCAGTACTTC.

The sample holds many counts of this clonotype. The chain couples TRBV20-1 to TRBJ1-5; D possibly corresponds to TRBD1 (6 bases). Germline-derived CDR1 and CDR2 are DFQATT and SNEGSKA (reference sequence). The CDR3 length is 17 residues. V was clipped by 1 base and J by 0 bases, with 16 bases between them. DNA of the CDR3: TGCAGTGCTAGAGCATTGGTCGTGGACAGTAGCAATCAGCCCCAGCATTTT. This encodes CSARALVVDSSNQPQHF.

Written as DNA, the CDR3 is TGTGCCAGCAGCCCAAGGGGTAACACAGATACGCAGTATTTT. Translating it yields CASSPRGNTDTQYF. The gene calls are TRBV3-1 and TRBJ2-3; D is perhaps TRBD1 (5 bases). V was pared by 4 bases and J by 2 bases, with 10 bases between. CDR3 length: 14 residues. The V gene's germline CDR1 is LGHDT and CDR2 YNNKEL (reference sequence).

The chain is built from TRBV20-1 and TRBJ1-5, with D perhaps TRBD1 (6 bases). Germline values: CDR1 DFQATT, CDR2 SNEGSKA (reference sequence). The CDR3 totals 15 residues. With 6 bases removed from V and 6 bases from J, the gap between germline ends came to 21 bases. The CDR3 sequence: CSANEQGSTSQPQHF. The CDR3 DNA sequence: TGCAGTGCAAACGAACAGGGAAGTACCTCTCAGCCCCAGCATTTT.

Ten or more counts support this clonotype. The DNA for the CDR3 is TGCAGTGCTAGAGGACAGCTATATAGCAATCAGCCCCAGCATTTT. Protein: CSARGQLYSNQPQHF. The V and J genes are TRBV20-1 and TRBJ1-5; D perhaps matches TRBD1 (5 bases). V dropped 1 base and J dropped 0 bases, with 10 bases sitting between them. This CDR3 has 15 amino acids. The germline V gene encodes CDR1 DFQATT and CDR2 SNEGSKA (reference sequence).

This clonotype showed up many times. The rearrangement links TRBV20-1 to TRBJ2-5; D perhaps matches TRBD1 (6 bases). The CDR3 covers 13 residues. Germline assignment: CDR1 DFQATT and CDR2 SNEGSKA (reference sequence). The ends were cut back, 3 bases at V and 4 bases at J, with 12 bases in the middle. This CDR3 reads CSARGQGRETQYF. The CDR3 nucleotides are TGCAGTGCTAGGGGCCAGGGGCGAGAGACCCAGTACTTC.

The sample holds many counts of this clonotype. V gene TRBV2 combines with J gene TRBJ1-3; no firm D call. Looked up from germline, CDR1 is SNHLY and CDR2 is FYNNEI. This CDR3 is built from 16 residues. Trimming stripped 2 bases from V and 2 bases from J, with 13 bases between. CDR3 bases: TGTGCCAGCAGTGAATGGCGGGCAGGTCCTGGAAACACCATATATTTT. Translating gives CASSEWRAGPGNTIYF.

This clonotype has only a few counts. This sequence joins TRBV30 and TRBJ2-7; D is unresolved. Deletions cut 3 bases from V and 0 bases from J, with 6 bases between. CDR1 is GTSNPN and CDR2 is SVGIG in the germline V gene (reference sequence). The CDR3 spans 12 residues. CDR3 loop: CAWSPTSYEQYF. CDR3 nucleotide sequence: TGTGCCTGGAGCCCGACCTCCTACGAGCAGTACTTC. Full variable domain (outside the CDR3, taken from reference TRBV30 and TRBJ2-7): SQTIHQWPATLVQPVGSPLSLECTVEGTSNPNLYWYRQAAGRGLQLLFYSVGIGQISSEVPQNLSASRPQDRQFILSSKKLLLSDSGFYLCAWSPTSYEQYFGPGTRLTVT.

The table lists this clonotype with many counts. The gene calls are TRBV27 and TRBJ1-2; D may be TRBD1 (6 bases). V was cut by 4 bases and J by 0 bases, with 6 bases left in between. Germline V gene lookup returns CDR1 MNHEY and CDR2 SMNVEV (reference sequence). The CDR3 sequence is 13 residues long. The CDR3 protein is CASSWDTNYGYTF. CDR3 DNA: TGTGCCAGCAGTTGGGACACTAACTATGGCTACACCTTC.

This clonotype was observed many times. J is TRBJ2-3 and V is TRBV6-2 or TRBV6-3; no clear D. The germline V gene encodes CDR1 MNHEY and CDR2 SVGEGT. This CDR3 comprises 11 residues. V was trimmed by 8 bases and J by 3 bases, leaving 6 bases between them. CDR3 nucleotide sequence: TGTGCCAGCGAAAGGACAGATACGCAGTATTTT. It is translated as CASERTDTQYF.

This chain uses TRBV20-1 with TRBJ1-3; D unresolved. Germline CDR1 reads DFQATT; CDR2 reads SNEGSKA (reference sequence). The CDR3 totals 14 residues. The germline V and J ends were trimmed by 4 bases and 0 bases, with 10 bases remaining between them. The CDR3 DNA follows: TGCAGTGCTACGGCCCGGAACTCTGGAAACACCATATATTTT. This gives the protein CSATARNSGNTIYF.

This clonotype has at least ten counts. This chain joins TRBV9 and TRBJ2-1, with TRBD2 matching 7 bases. CDR1 is SGDLS and CDR2 is YYNGEE in the germline V gene. With 0 bases clipped from V and 2 bases from J, the junction kept 2 bases outside the gene matches. The CDR3 is made up of 15 amino acids. The CDR3: CASSVASGTYNEQFF. CDR3 DNA sequence: TGTGCCAGCAGCGTAGCTAGCGGTACCTACAATGAGCAGTTCTTC.

This clonotype showed up many times. The chain joins TRBV13 to TRBJ1-1; no clear D. CDR1 and CDR2 from the germline V gene are PRHDT and FYEKMQ (reference sequence). Trimming left V 1 base short and J 1 base short, with 13 bases between. The CDR3 runs 16 residues. CDR3 amino acids: CASSLDNPYGNTEAFF. The DNA for the CDR3 is TGTGCCAGCAGCTTAGACAACCCTTACGGGAACACTGAAGCTTTCTTT. The entire variable domain, with the rest obtained from reference TRBV13 and TRBJ1-1, is as follows: AAGVIQSPRHLIKEKRETATLKCYPIPRHDTVYWYQQGPGQDPQFLISFYEKMQSDKGSIPDRFSAQQFSDYHSELNMSSLELGDSALYFCASSLDNPYGNTEAFFGQGTRLTVV.

The CDR3 sequence: CASSSSFTREGSGETQYF. In DNA, the CDR3 is TGCGCCAGCAGCTCTTCTTTTACCCGGGAGGGGTCGGGGGAGACCCAGTACTTC. The chain recombines TRBV5-1 with TRBJ2-5; TRBD2 aligns across 8 bases. The CDR3 loop spans 18 amino acids. The trim removed 3 bases at V and 5 bases at J, leaving 18 bases unmatched. Germline CDR1 is SGHRS and CDR2 is YFSETQ.

This clonotype has at least ten counts. The rearrangement joins TRBV19 to TRBJ2-5; 7 bases line up with TRBD2. The germline V gene has CDR1 LNHDA and CDR2 SQIVND (reference sequence). Trimming at V came to 9 bases and at J to 2 bases, leaving 6 bases not matched to a gene. There are 13 residues in the CDR3. The CDR3 DNA is TGTGCCAGCTCCCCTAGCGGTCAAGAGACCCAGTACTTC. Translating it yields CASSPSGQETQYF. Based on the CDR3 plus reference TRBV19 and TRBJ2-5, the full variable domain is DGGITQSPKYLFRKEGQNVTLSCEQNLNHDAMYWYRQDPGQGLRLIYYSQIVNDFQKGDIAEGYSVSREKKESFPLTVTSAQKNPTAFYLCASSPSGQETQYFGPGTRLLVL.

This clonotype occurred a few times. This likely comes from a read error, as the CDR3 has no conserved phenylalanine or tryptophan at its end. V gene TRBV6-2 or TRBV6-3 combines with J gene TRBJ1-2; D is possibly TRBD1 (5 bases). The CDR3 extends over 13 amino acids. Germline loops: CDR1 MNHEY, CDR2 SVGEGT. Trimming took off 6 bases at V and 3 bases at J, with 11 bases between the two ends. In nucleotides, the CDR3 is TGTGCCAGCAGCCCGACAGAGGACTATGGCTACACCCTC. Its translation is CASSPTEDYGYTL.

This clonotype has ten or more counts. The chain recombines TRBV28 with TRBJ1-1, with unresolved D. Germline lookup yields CDR1 MDHEN and CDR2 SYDVKM. Trimming cost V 6 bases and J 0 bases, with 8 bases left between them. The CDR3 is 13 residues long. Here the CDR3 reads CASREGMNTEAFF. The CDR3 nucleotides read TGTGCCAGCAGGGAGGGAATGAACACTGAAGCTTTCTTT.

The sample holds many counts of this clonotype. This sequence joins TRBV7-9 and TRBJ2-5, with D tentatively TRBD1 (8 bases). There are 15 residues in the CDR3. Germline lookup yields CDR1 SEHNR and CDR2 FQNEAQ (reference sequence). Trimming cost V 5 bases and J 4 bases, with 17 bases left between them. CDR3 sequence reads: CASSPTGGGRETQYF. The CDR3 DNA is TGTGCCAGCAGCCCTACAGGGGGGGGACGAGAGACCCAGTACTTC.

This clonotype was detected ten times or more. V is TRBV7-3 and J is TRBJ2-2; 16 bases agree with TRBD2. CDR1 is SGHTA, CDR2 FQGTGA, per germline. Unmatched junction bases numbered 3, after V lost 5 bases and J lost 6 bases. The CDR3 runs 16 residues. This chain's CDR3 is CASSEGLAGGPGELFF. The CDR3 DNA follows: TGTGCCAGCAGCGAGGGACTAGCGGGGGGGCCCGGGGAGCTGTTTTTT.

V and J are TRBV2 and TRBJ1-1; the match to TRBD1 covers 7 bases. The ends lost 5 bases at V and 3 bases at J; junction bases unmatched: 6. CDR1 is SNHLY, CDR2 FYNNEI, per germline. The CDR3 consists of 14 residues. CDR3 in DNA: TGTGCCAGCAGTCCAGGGGGGGAGGACACTGAAGCTTTCTTT. Protein product: CASSPGGEDTEAFF.

This clonotype was recorded at least ten times. The chain is built from TRBV20-1 and TRBJ2-7; 8 nucleotides agree with TRBD2. From germline, CDR1 is DFQATT and CDR2 SNEGSKA (reference sequence). CDR3 length: 14 residues. The trim removed 6 bases at V and 1 base at J, leaving 8 bases unmatched. The CDR3 loop is CSATQRGPSYEQYF. The CDR3 DNA reads TGCAGTGCCACCCAGCGGGGGCCTTCCTACGAGCAGTACTTC.

About this clonotype itself: A much larger clone lies a single base off, so this may be a read error. The rearrangement joins TRBV24-1 to TRBJ2-1; D gene uncertain. The end of the DNA aligns better with TRBJ2-3, so the J call may be wrong. The V gene's germline CDR1 is KGHDR and CDR2 SFDVKD. This CDR3 contains 13 residues. The chain's CDR3 is CATSDFLGDTQYF. DNA for the CDR3: TGTGCCACCAGTGATTTCCTGGGGGATACGCAGTATTTT.

This clonotype was observed many times. A much larger clone lies a single base off, so this may be a read error. The chain recombines TRBV13 with TRBJ2-5, with D unresolved. Trimming stripped 5 bases from V and 6 bases from J, with 7 bases between. Per the germline V gene, CDR1 is PRHDT and CDR2 is FYEKMQ (reference sequence). This CDR3 region has 11 residues. DNA for the CDR3: TGTGCCAGCAGCACAGCGAAGACCCAGTACTTC. This gives the protein CASSTAKTQYF. The full variable domain, completed using reference TRBV13 and TRBJ2-5, is AAGVIQSPRHLIKEKRETATLKCYPIPRHDTVYWYQQGPGQDPQFLISFYEKMQSDKGSIPDRFSAQQFSDYHSELNMSSLELGDSALYFCASSTAKTQYFGPGTRLLVL.

The chain employs TRBV6-2 or TRBV6-3 and TRBJ2-3; the D gene is possibly TRBD2 (6 bases). Germline CDR1 is MNHEY and CDR2 is SVGEGT. The CDR3 extends over 18 amino acids. With 0 bases removed from V and 0 bases from J, the gap between germline ends came to 16 bases. The CDR3 spells CASSYSSALAYSTDTQYF. CDR3 coding DNA: TGTGCCAGCAGTTACTCGAGTGCCCTAGCGTACAGCACAGATACGCAGTATTTT.